The T cell receptor (beta chain) described here comes from a study of blood T cells in healthy people across ages. Study-level results: Naive T cell percentage by flow cytometry tracked strongly with beta diversity. Because donor CMV status was unknown, expanded clonotype changes were possibly confounded. Compared with aged donors, long-lived donors showed fewer expanded clones, suggesting selection.

There are a few counts of this clonotype. Its antigen is not identified. Sample-barcoded 5' priming and a J-beta primer mix drove a second PCR of about 6 to 12 cycles. TCRdb re-analysed the 5' RACE reads in MiXCR, keeping a single row per CDR3 protein. Of some 640,000 distinct CDR3 sequences in the sample, roughly 31% were seen once. The V and J ends lost 4 bases and 4 bases, in that order; junction bases with no gene match: 9. This CDR3 spans 16 amino acids. Germline V gene lookup returns CDR1 SGDLS and CDR2 YYNGEE. Sequenced sample: blood. The chain couples TRBV9 to TRBJ1-4; 8 positions match TRBD1. The sequence derives from a woman over 75 in good health. The CDR3 region has the DNA TGTGCCAGCAGCAAAGCCGGTGGACAGGGTAATGAAAAACTGTTTTTT. Amino acid sequence: CASSKAGGQGNEKLFF.